This T cell receptor (beta chain) was recovered during a study of blood T cell repertoires in COVID-19 (dated by TCRdb to between 2020 and 2021). General notes on the study: Collaborator samples came from the United States, Italy and Spain and covered acute and convalescent phases of COVID-19. A de-identified subject ID, COVID-19 status, age in years and sex were almost always included in the sample metadata. Where available, HLA class I and class II types were obtained from metadata supplied by the sample provider rather than from assay-based typing. The samples were drawn from the first 160 participants of the ongoing ImmuneRACE study and from 1,254 subjects provided by 6 global collaborators. The repertoires were made available in a free public database intended to serve as a resource for research on the immune response to SARS-CoV-2. Subjects who had been exposed to COVID-19, were actively infected with it, or had recovered from it provided the deeply sampled blood TCRbeta repertoires that made up the dataset. The material from the prospective study consisted of cDNA or gDNA derived from T cells, B-cell-depleted T cells, or PBMCs. The full study reports these points: The amount of clinical and demographic metadata varied by source and participant and was provided uncurated.

Collaborating institutions collected whole blood in K2EDTA tubes following their own protocols. For TCRbeta analysis, collaborators shipped samples as frozen whole blood, isolated PBMCs, or DNA extracted from either of those sample types. As concerns this clone: The specificity of this receptor is unknown. No much larger clonotype is one base removed from it; base qualities were not supplied.

The CDR3 runs 15 amino acids, cysteine and phenylalanine included. Only the CDR3 DNA is retained, 45 bases long and in frame from the first base. V loses 3 bases at its end and J loses 4 bases; junction bases beyond the gene matches: 6. From a lookup of the germline V gene, CDR1 and CDR2 are ENHRY and SYGVKD. The immunoSEQ Assay, a bias-controlled multiplex PCR, was used to amplify TCRbeta CDR3 regions from genomic DNA. Regarding the original processing steps: The number of nucleated cells in each sample was estimated from the amplification of reference gene primers within the assay. To quantify the absolute abundance of each unique TCRbeta CDR3 rearrangement, sequence reads were collapsed and filtered. For each sample, productive Simpson clonality was calculated as the square root of Simpson's diversity index over productive rearrangements. TCRdb limited this immuneACCESS table to in-frame rearrangements with V and J called. A share of clones is missing; checked studies link under half to unresolved V genes, and the rest is unexplained. V, J and clone size reflect that table, while D and trimming were determined from the DNA. For this sample there are about 64,000 clones; about 93% appear just once. The leading ten clones occupy 9.1% of the sample.

Source material: peripheral blood. The chain employs TRBV10-3 and TRBJ1-3; 7 bases in the junction line up with TRBD1. The TCR originated in a woman aged 80 or over with active COVID-19. The sequenced DNA: TGTGCCATCAGTGAAACAGGGGAATCCGGAAACACCATATATTTT. The translation is CAISETGESGNTIYF.